These 20 T cell receptor beta chains originate from one sample sequenced in a study of Ad26.COV2.S vaccination and SARS-CoV-2 variants. Profiled with immunoSEQ multiplex PCR; TCRdb holds only in-frame clones, not every one. The sample lists 300,000 to 400,000 clones; 88% were seen once. Treatment noted: about 20 received Ad26.COV2.S at low or high dose, single or two shots; 5 received placebo; per-sample allocation not given. Each sample was drawn 63 days after the first injection (of vaccine or placebo). The specimen comprised peripheral blood, sampled in a trial of Ad26.COV2.S vaccine versus placebo. These receptor sequences come from a person between 18 and 60 years old who received the Ad26.COV2.S COVID-19 vaccine or a placebo.

V and J are TRBV5-1 and TRBJ2-3, with D possibly TRBD1 on 6 matching bases. There are 15 residues in the CDR3. CDR1 SGHRS and CDR2 YFSETQ come from the germline V gene. The V and J ends lost 0 bases and 2 bases respectively, with 10 bases between them. The CDR3 coding sequence is TGCGCCAGCAGCTTGGAGGGACATATCACAGATACGCAGTATTTT. Translation gives CASSLEGHITDTQYF.

The chain combines TRBV11-3 with TRBJ2-7; D not certain. Germline CDR1 reads SGHNT; CDR2 reads YENEEA. The CDR3 sequence is 14 residues long. V lost 4 bases and J 0 bases, leaving 10 bases between the germline ends. CDR3 in DNA: TGTGCCAGCAGCTCCTCCGCGAGCTCCTACGAGCAGTACTTC. This gives the protein CASSSSASSYEQYF.

The rearrangement links TRBV4-2 to TRBJ1-5; 11 bases agree with TRBD1. V dropped 4 bases and J dropped 7; count of bases not matched to a gene: 9. The CDR3 contains 16 residues. From germline, CDR1 is LGHNA and CDR2 YNFKEQ. CDR3 protein: CASSLGQGAFGQPQHF. In DNA form, the CDR3 reads TGTGCCAGCAGCCTTGGACAGGGGGCTTTTGGACAGCCCCAGCATTTT.

The chain has TRBV13 and TRBJ1-3; D uncertain. V lost 2 bases and J lost 4, with 6 bases in between. This CDR3 has 13 amino acids. Germline CDR1 reads PRHDT; CDR2 reads FYEKMQ (reference sequence). CDR3 DNA: TGTGCCAGCAGCTTACCACCCGGAAACACCATATATTTT. It is translated as CASSLPPGNTIYF.

This chain uses TRBV7-3 with TRBJ2-3; 11 nucleotides agree with TRBD2. Germline-derived CDR1 and CDR2 are SGHTA and FQGTGA. V trimming: 3 bases; J trimming: 4 bases; junction bases outside the gene matches: 3. CDR3 length: 15 amino acids. The CDR3 reads CASSFGSGGADTQYF. The CDR3 DNA follows: TGTGCCAGCAGCTTTGGTAGCGGGGGGGCAGATACGCAGTATTTT.

This sequence joins TRBV6-5 and TRBJ1-1; 7 bases match TRBD1. J was trimmed by 6 bases and V by 2 bases; bases with no gene match: 6. The CDR3 runs 14 residues. CDR1 and CDR2 (germline): MNHEY, SVGAGI. Written as DNA, the CDR3 is TGTGCCAGCAGTTACACTGGACAGGTCCCTGAAGCTTTCTTT. It translates to CASSYTGQVPEAFF.

J is TRBJ2-5 and V is TRBV19; tentatively, D is TRBD1 (6 bases). This CDR3 contains 13 residues. Germline V lookup: CDR1 LNHDA, CDR2 SQIVND (reference sequence). V was pared by 4 bases and J by 5 bases, with 11 bases between. The chain's CDR3 is CASSRGLRETQYF. In nucleotides, the CDR3 is TGTGCCAGTAGTAGGGGGCTACGGGAGACCCAGTACTTC.

Only a few counts were recorded for this clone. The chain couples TRBV7-3 to TRBJ2-7; TRBD2 might be the D (6 bases). The CDR3 is made up of 15 amino acids. Germline lookup yields CDR1 SGHTA and CDR2 FQGTGA. V was clipped by 2 bases and J by 2 bases, with 13 bases between them. CDR3 protein: CASSLGYGSAYEQYF. The CDR3 DNA reads as TGTGCCAGCAGCTTAGGCTACGGGAGTGCCTACGAGCAGTACTTC.

This clone was picked up a small number of times. The chain joins TRBV6-5 to TRBJ2-2, with D perhaps being TRBD1 or TRBD2 (5 bases each). This CDR3 has 14 amino acids. V dropped 11 bases and J dropped 2 bases, with 15 bases sitting between them. In germline, CDR1 is MNHEY, CDR2 SVGAGI. The CDR3 loop reads CAGTRGPNTGELFF. Written as DNA, the CDR3 is TGTGCCGGTACTAGGGGTCCTAACACCGGGGAGCTGTTTTTT.

The chain has TRBV5-5 and TRBJ2-2, with D possibly matching TRBD1 (6 bases). Germline assignment: CDR1 SGHKS and CDR2 YYEKEE (reference sequence). The CDR3 covers 15 residues. V shed 4 bases and J shed 1 base, with 11 bases lying between them. As DNA, the CDR3 is TGTGCCAGCAGCGGGGACATACAGAACACCGGGGAGCTGTTTTTT. Translated: CASSGDIQNTGELFF.

The genes are TRBV3-1 (or the pseudogene TRBV3-2) and TRBJ1-2; D is perhaps TRBD1 (5 bases). Between the trimmed V and J ends, which lost 0 bases and 6 bases, there was a span of 11 bases. The CDR3 length is 14 residues. Germline V gives CDR1 LGHDT, CDR2 YNNKEL (reference sequence). The chain's CDR3 is CASSQEGASNGYTF. The CDR3 DNA follows: TGTGCCAGCAGCCAAGAAGGGGCCAGCAATGGCTACACCTTC.

The chain uses TRBV2 and TRBJ1-5; D not certain. CDR3 size: 16 residues. V was trimmed by 3 bases and J by 0 bases, leaving 12 bases between them. Germline values: CDR1 SNHLY, CDR2 FYNNEI. The CDR3 DNA reads as TGTGCCAGCAGTGATCGTCTGGCAGCTAGCAATCAGCCCCAGCATTTT. This sequence encodes CASSDRLAASNQPQHF.

This clone was counted once. The chain has TRBV19 and TRBJ1-1; possible D gene TRBD1, 5 bases. Germline CDR1 reads LNHDA; CDR2 reads SQIVND (reference sequence). The CDR3 sequence is 14 residues long. Between the trimmed V and J ends, which lost 5 bases and 1 base, there was a span of 11 bases. Written as DNA, the CDR3 is TGTGCCAGTAGTCCCAGGGTCGGGAACACTGAAGCTTTCTTT. The encoded protein is CASSPRVGNTEAFF.

The J gene is TRBJ2-5, the V gene TRBV7-9; TRBD1 is a possible D gene (6 bases). V was shortened by 5 bases and J by 1 base, with 11 bases between the two germline ends. The CDR3 consists of 14 residues. Germline CDR1 reads SEHNR; CDR2 reads FQNEAQ (reference sequence). The CDR3 region has the DNA TGTGCCAGCAGCCGCCGGACAGTCCAAGAGACCCAGTACTTC. Protein sequence: CASSRRTVQETQYF.

This chain connects TRBV7-8 to TRBJ1-5, with 8 bases fitting TRBD1. V dropped 1 base and J dropped 1; count of bases not matched to a gene: 3. The CDR3 has 16 residues. Germline-derived CDR1 and CDR2 are SGHVS and FQNEAQ. As DNA, the CDR3 is TGTGCCAGCAGCTTAGGGCAGGGGGCAAGCAATCAGCCCCAGCATTTT. The encoded protein is CASSLGQGASNQPQHF.

This sequence joins TRBV28 and TRBJ2-3; D is unclear. V dropped 6 bases and J dropped 5 bases, with 6 bases sitting between them. The CDR3 loop spans 11 amino acids. Germline CDR1 reads MDHEN; CDR2 reads SYDVKM. DNA of the CDR3: TGTGCCAGCAGGACCGGAGATACGCAGTATTTT. This gives the protein CASRTGDTQYF.

This chain joins TRBV29-1 and TRBJ2-3; possible D gene TRBD2, 6 bases. The length of the CDR3 is 21 residues. Germline-derived CDR1 and CDR2 are SQVTM and ANQGSEA. V was clipped by 8 bases and J by 3 bases, with 39 bases between them. DNA of the CDR3: TGCAGCCGGTGTTTCGGGGGTACCCCCTCTTTCTACCTCCCGCTAACAGATACGCAGTATTTT. Its protein product is CSRCFGGTPSFYLPLTDTQYF.

The chain is built from TRBV28 and TRBJ2-1; 9 bases map to TRBD2. The CDR3 loop spans 17 amino acids. V dropped 6 bases and J dropped 3; count of bases not matched to a gene: 12. Per germline, CDR1 MDHEN and CDR2 SYDVKM. The CDR3 DNA reads TGTGCCAGCAGGCCTCCGACTAGCGGATCCCTCTACAATGAGCAGTTCTTC. Amino acid sequence: CASRPPTSGSLYNEQFF.

The chain couples TRBV12-5 to TRBJ2-2; 8 bases map to TRBD1. Germline lookup yields CDR1 LGHNT and CDR2 FRNRAP. The CDR3 is 17 residues long. Trimming took 6 bases from V and 0 from J; bases not matched to a gene: 9. The CDR3 sequence is CASGFPRDRPNTGELFF. The CDR3 DNA sequence: TGTGCTAGTGGATTCCCCCGGGACAGGCCGAACACCGGGGAGCTGTTTTTT.

The V and J genes are TRBV9 and TRBJ1-1, with unresolved D. The CDR3 consists of 13 residues. CDR1 is SGDLS, CDR2 YYNGEE, per germline. V shed 4 bases and J shed 1 base, with 8 bases lying between them. CDR3 sequence: CASSPVPNTEAFF. In DNA, the CDR3 is TGTGCCAGCAGCCCAGTACCGAACACTGAAGCTTTCTTT.